The source of this T cell receptor (beta chain) is a study of T cell responses to AZD1222 COVID-19 vaccine (dated by TCRdb to the early 2020s). In terms of the full investigation: A total of around 240 trial participants underwent TCR sequencing, of whom under 220 had received two doses of AZD1222 and 26 had received two doses of the MenACWY control vaccine. Trial participants were enrolled by age into 18-55, 56-69 and 70-plus year subgroups, with around 150, 28 and 57 TCR-sequenced participants respectively. General conclusions and limits of the study: Epitopes outside the regions mutated in the B.1.351 and B.1.1.7 variants were reportedly recognized by nearly half of the unique spike-specific TCRs. A significant rise in spike-specific TCR breadth and depth was observed after two AZD1222 doses relative to day 0 and relative to MenACWY recipients. Participants were mostly white British, with more females than males. The authors suggested clonal diversity may have been underestimated. No day 14 peak-response samples were available, so repertoires were characterized only after the peak T cell response. CD4 TCRs associated with the vaccine covered the entire spike protein, and the dominant responses were in regions 160-218 and 743-854. The 56-69-year group was small, and its depth increase did not reach significance, likely because of low power. Conclusions about previously exposed vaccinees were limited because only 6 or 7 AZD1222 recipients were SARS-CoV-2 seropositive at baseline.

The CDR3 regions of human TCRbeta chains were analyzed by immunosequencing. Concerning the study's data processing: TCRs in the repertoires were compared against a reference library of SARS-CoV-2-specific TCRs that had been generated with the MIRA antigen-specificity platform. Breadth was defined as the fraction of unique TCRs that were SARS-CoV-2-associated. Depth was defined as the fraction of total T cells that were SARS-CoV-2-associated. Each spike-specific TCR was assigned to its reactive spike region and to a CD4 or CD8 class using the MIRA data. Log10-transformed breadth and depth values were compared by one-way ANOVA with Sidak's multiple comparisons tests. TCRdb retrieved this table from immuneACCESS and kept in-frame rearrangements only. Not all clones are present; in checked studies, unresolved V genes account for under half, and no reason is known for the remainder. V, J and clone size are taken as reported in that table, and D and trimming were inferred from the DNA itself. The sample profile shows 130,000 or so clones; around 83% of them were found once. In total, the top ten clones hold under 3% of the sample.

CDR1 and CDR2 (SNHLY, FYNNEI) derive from the germline V gene. A distance of 11 bases separates the germline ends of V and J, which lose 8 bases and 9 bases respectively. The CDR3 measures 10 amino acids from cysteine to phenylalanine. Of all the DNA, just the CDR3 is kept, 30 bases in frame from base 1. The time point label, as the study defines it: about 28 days (+/-7) after the second vaccine dose. AZD1222 recipients given second doses at about 4 weeks or at about 12 weeks were pooled, since spike-specific TCR depth and breadth were not found to differ between the two schedules. Samples from vaccinated people were obtained from the UK trials COV001 and COV002, which included a single-blind randomized controlled phase 2/3 trial of AZD1222 (ChAdOx1 nCoV-19) in healthy adults. For TCRbeta chain sequencing, PBMC samples were collected from trial participants at day 0 and at day 28 after the second dose.

This clone came up a few times. Its antigen specificity is not known. No much larger clone exists at a distance of one base, and base qualities are not known. The TCR sequence derives from an adult who received the AZD1222 COVID-19 vaccine. The rearrangement combines TRBV2 with TRBJ2-7; the D segment is perhaps TRBD1 or TRBD2, each sharing 5 matched bases. The specimen comprised peripheral blood, sampled 28 days after the second AZD1222 dose. The DNA is as follows: TGTGCCAGCGGGACGTCCTTGCAGTACTTC. Translation gives CASGTSLQYF.